This T cell receptor (beta chain) was identified during a study of blood T cells in healthy people across ages. For the study at large: About one barcoded beta molecule per two T cells came from capture by template switching.

Donors gave roughly 9.1 milliliters of peripheral blood apiece. The authors isolated at least 6.5 million PBMCs per sample. Through a sample-barcoded 5' primer and a J-beta primer mix, a second PCR was run for 7 to 11 cycles. From the 5' RACE reads, TCRdb called clonotypes with MiXCR, one entry per CDR3 protein. The table lists around 900,000 distinct CDR3 sequences, 29% of them singletons. Sequencing was done on a sample of blood. The origin of this receptor is a woman at least 80 years old in good health.

CDR3 coding DNA: TGTGCCAGCAGCAAGGGGACAGGGGTCTCCAATCAGCCCCAGCATTTT. Translating it yields CASSKGTGVSNQPQHF. The chain uses TRBV6-2 or TRBV6-3 and TRBJ1-5; 10 nucleotides align to TRBD1. V shed 6 bases and J 3 bases; nucleotides not matched to a gene: 8. CDR1 is MNHEY, CDR2 SVGEGT, per germline. The CDR3 is 16 residues long.